Listed here are 22 T cell receptor beta chains from one sample, sequenced in a study of CD8+CD57+ T cells in acquired aplastic anemia. Investigators profiled TCR beta VDJ and CDR3 from genomic DNA template. One entry per CDR3 protein, called by TCRdb with MiXCR from the reads. The table includes roughly 50,000 distinct CDR3 sequences, around two thirds detected once. Sequencing was done on a sample of sorted CD4+, CD8+, or CD8+CD57+ T cells (not recorded which) from PBMCs. All receptors derive from a human donor in good health, serving as a control.

The rearrangement links TRBV7-9 to TRBJ1-2; a weak D match, TRBD1 (6 bases). The CDR3 extends over 15 amino acids. Trimming stripped 4 bases from V and 7 bases from J, with 19 bases between. The germline CDR1 and CDR2 sequences are SEHNR and FQNEAQ (reference sequence). CDR3 sequence reads: CASSSIGGLSSGYTF. CDR3 bases: TGTGCCAGCAGCTCCATAGGGGGGCTCTCGAGTGGCTACACCTTC. The variable domain in full, completed from reference TRBV7-9 and TRBJ1-2, reads DTGVSQNPRHKITKRGQNVTFRCDPISEHNRLYWYRQTLGQGPEFLTYFQNEAQLEKSRLLSDRFSAERPKGSFSTLEIQRTEQGDSAMYLCASSSIGGLSSGYTFGSGTRLTVV.

The chain employs TRBV10-3 and TRBJ1-1; tentative D call: TRBD1 (5 bases). Per germline, CDR1 ENHRY and CDR2 SYGVKD. The CDR3 runs to 16 residues. The ends were cut back, 3 bases at V and 2 bases at J, with 16 bases in the middle. The CDR3 here is CAISDRGRGVNTEAFF. The CDR3 bases are TGTGCCATCAGTGACCGAGGACGAGGGGTAAACACTGAAGCTTTCTTT.

The chain recombines TRBV20-1 with TRBJ2-5, with 10 nucleotides matching TRBD2. V shed 3 bases, J shed 5 bases, and the junction held 6 bases outside the gene matches. CDR3 size: 14 residues. The germline CDR1 and CDR2 sequences are DFQATT and SNEGSKA (reference sequence). The CDR3 coding sequence is TGCAGTGCTAGGTTTAGCGGGGGGATGGAGACCCAGTACTTC. This translates into CSARFSGGMETQYF.

The sample holds a few counts of this clonotype. The V and J genes are TRBV5-1 and TRBJ2-7, with a tentative D call TRBD2 (6 bases). Between the trimmed V and J ends, which lost 1 base and 8 bases, there was a span of 19 bases. The V gene's germline CDR1 is SGHRS and CDR2 YFSETQ. This CDR3 has 15 amino acids. CDR3 sequence (DNA): TGCGCCAGCAGCTTGTTACCGGCGGGGTGGTACAAGCAGTACTTC. Amino acid sequence: CASSLLPAGWYKQYF.

The V call is TRBV6-5, the J call TRBJ2-7; tentative D call: TRBD1 (6 bases). Trimming removed 0 bases from V and 6 bases from J, with 15 bases in between. Germline CDR1 reads MNHEY; CDR2 reads SVGAGI. The CDR3 loop spans 15 amino acids. CDR3 nucleotides: TGTGCCAGCAGTTACTCGAACAGGGCTTTGAGCGAGCAGTACTTC. It codes for CASSYSNRALSEQYF.

Comment on this clonotype: This may arise from a read error, as a much more abundant clone is one base away. The chain is built from TRBV5-1 and TRBJ2-3; the D gene is possibly TRBD2 (5 bases). Germline V gene sequence: CDR1 SGHRS, CDR2 YFSETQ. Trimming took off 7 bases at V and 4 bases at J, with 19 bases between the two ends. This CDR3 region has 15 residues. CDR3 coding DNA: TGCGCCAGCCGCATGGACTGGGCCGGGTCAGATACGCAGTATTTT. Translated: CASRMDWAGSDTQYF. Full variable domain (rest looked up from reference TRBV5-1 and TRBJ2-3): KAGVTQTPRYLIKTRGQQVTLSCSPISGHRSVSWYQQTPGQGLQFLFEYFSETQRNKGNFPGRFSGRQFSNSRSEMNVSTLELGDSALYLCASRMDWAGSDTQYFGPGTRLTVL.

The rearrangement links TRBV24-1 to TRBJ2-7, with D tentatively TRBD1 (7 bases). This CDR3 comprises 14 residues. Germline V CDR1 and CDR2: KGHDR, SFDVKD. Trimming took off 2 bases at V and 2 bases at J, with 9 bases between the two ends. The CDR3 here is CATSDSGGTYEQYF. The DNA of the CDR3 is TGTGCCACCAGTGATTCAGGGGGGACCTACGAGCAGTACTTC.

This rearrangement joins TRBV25-1 to TRBJ1-1, with 9 bases identical to TRBD1. Trimming at V came to 6 bases and at J to 12 bases, leaving 8 bases not matched to a gene. The CDR3 is 12 residues long. Germline CDR1 is MGHDK and CDR2 is SYGVNS. CDR3 DNA sequence: TGTGCCAGCAGCACCGGACAGGGGAGAACTTTCTTT. Encoded protein: CASSTGQGRTFF.

This clonotype has just a few counts. J is TRBJ1-1 and V is TRBV19, with D hard to call. Trimming left V 3 bases short and J 2 bases short, with 7 bases between. The CDR3 has 13 residues. The germline CDR1 and CDR2 sequences are LNHDA and SQIVND (reference sequence). As DNA, the CDR3 is TGTGCCAGTAGTATCGAGGATAACACTGAAGCTTTCTTT. Encoded protein: CASSIEDNTEAFF.

This chain joins TRBV9 and TRBJ1-1, with 7 bases lining up with TRBD1. The CDR3 loop spans 14 amino acids. With V trimmed by 5 bases and J by 1 base, 5 bases remained unmatched. The germline V gene has CDR1 SGDLS and CDR2 YYNGEE. In nucleotides, the CDR3 is TGTGCCAGCAGTACGACAGGGAAGAACACTGAAGCTTTCTTT. This encodes CASSTTGKNTEAFF. Combining the CDR3 with reference TRBV9 and TRBJ1-1 gives the whole variable domain DSGVTQTPKHLITATGQRVTLRCSPRSGDLSVYWYQQSLDQGLQFLIQYYNGEERAKGNILERFSAQQFPDLHSELNLSSLELGDSALYFCASSTTGKNTEAFFGQGTRLTVV.

The chain carries TRBV20-1 and TRBJ2-7; weak D call: TRBD1 (6 bases). The end of the DNA is better explained by TRBJ2-1, so the J call may be wrong. The CDR3 spans 13 residues. Germline lookup yields CDR1 DFQATT and CDR2 SNEGSKA (reference sequence). CDR3 sequence reads: CSARPQGWNEQFF. The CDR3 DNA is TGCAGTGCTAGACCCCAGGGGTGGAATGAGCAGTTCTTC.

The rearrangement uses TRBV7-8 and TRBJ2-2, with a tentative D call TRBD2 (6 bases). This CDR3 has 16 residues. The V and J ends lost 2 bases and 1 base respectively, with 11 bases between them. Germline V gene sequence: CDR1 SGHVS, CDR2 FQNEAQ. CDR3 amino acids: CASSLTAGGNTGELFF. The CDR3 region has the DNA TGTGCCAGCAGCTTAACGGCCGGGGGGAACACCGGGGAGCTGTTTTTT.

The CDR3 reads CASSIWLGWTLPNYGYTF. DNA for the CDR3: TGTGCCAGTAGTATTTGGCTGGGATGGACCCTCCCCAACTATGGCTACACCTTC. The chain combines TRBV19 with TRBJ1-2, with D hard to call. The germline CDR1 and CDR2 sequences are LNHDA and SQIVND (reference sequence). CDR3 length: 18 residues. The V gene lost 3 bases and the J gene lost 2 bases, with 22 bases spanning the gap.

This rearrangement joins TRBV2 to TRBJ2-7, with 9 bases that match TRBD1. CDR1 is SNHLY, CDR2 FYNNEI, per germline. J was trimmed by 3 bases and V by 10 bases; bases with no gene match: 10. This CDR3 contains 14 residues. The CDR3 sequence: CATTQGDRVYEQYF. CDR3 nucleotide sequence: TGTGCCACCACTCAGGGGGACAGGGTCTACGAGCAGTACTTC.

The rearrangement uses TRBV20-1 and TRBJ2-3; no reliable D call. Germline CDR1 and CDR2: DFQATT and SNEGSKA (reference sequence). CDR3 size: 9 residues. DNA for the CDR3: TGCAGCGCCACAGATACGCAGTATTTT. It specifies CSATDTQYF.

The chain employs TRBV2 and TRBJ2-7; D call uncertain. The V end lost 5 bases, the J end lost 4 bases, and 9 bases lay between the germline ends. The CDR3 covers 12 residues. CDR1 SNHLY and CDR2 FYNNEI come from the germline V gene. CDR3 nucleotides: TGTGCCAGCAGTTATAGTAGGTACGAGCAGTACTTC. Residues: CASSYSRYEQYF. Supplemented by reference TRBV2 and TRBJ2-7, the full variable domain reads EPEVTQTPSHQVTQMGQEVILRCVPISNHLYFYWYRQILGQKVEFLVSFYNNEISEKSEIFDDQFSVERPDGSNFTLKIRSTKLEDSAMYFCASSYSRYEQYFGPGTRLTVT.

The genes are TRBV9 and TRBJ2-1; 7 bases align to TRBD2. Germline assignment: CDR1 SGDLS and CDR2 YYNGEE. V lost 2 bases and J lost 5; bases outside the gene matches: 4. The CDR3 sequence is 14 residues long. CDR3 in amino acids: CASSVGGSDNEQFF. CDR3 in DNA: TGTGCCAGCAGCGTGGGCGGGAGTGACAATGAGCAGTTCTTC.

The genes are TRBV10-3 and TRBJ1-4, with D uncertain. This CDR3 spans 13 amino acids. V dropped 3 bases and J dropped 3 bases, with 5 bases sitting between them. The germline gives CDR1 ENHRY, CDR2 SYGVKD. CDR3 nucleotides: TGTGCCATCAGTGACAGGCCTAATGAAAAACTGTTTTTT. Protein sequence: CAISDRPNEKLFF.

A single count supports this clonotype. The V gene is TRBV20-1, the J gene TRBJ1-6; D not resolved. This CDR3 has 12 residues. The V end was cut by 6 bases, the J end by 9 bases, with 12 bases between. CDR1 DFQATT and CDR2 SNEGSKA come from the germline V gene (reference sequence). The CDR3 protein is CSADPGGSPLHF. The CDR3 coding sequence is TGCAGTGCGGACCCTGGAGGTTCACCCCTCCACTTT.

This clonotype was seen once. The gene calls are TRBV7-2 and TRBJ1-3, with D unclear. This CDR3 spans 14 amino acids. Trimming shortened V by 0 bases and J by 1 base, and 4 bases separated the two germline ends. Germline V gene sequence: CDR1 SGHTA, CDR2 FQGNSA. The CDR3 loop reads CASSLAGSGNTIYF. The CDR3 nucleotides read TGTGCCAGCAGCTTAGCAGGGTCTGGAAACACCATATATTTT. Together with reference TRBV7-2 and TRBJ1-3, the CDR3 gives the full variable domain: GAGVSQSPSNKVTEKGKDVELRCDPISGHTALYWYRQSLGQGLEFLIYFQGNSAPDKSGLPSDRFSAERTGGSVSTLTIQRTQQEDSAVYLCASSLAGSGNTIYFGEGSWLTVV.

The rearrangement joins TRBV7-7 to TRBJ2-7; 7 bases match TRBD1. The CDR3 loop spans 14 amino acids. V shed 4 bases, J shed 5 bases, and the junction held 8 bases outside the gene matches. Germline CDR1 reads SSHAT; CDR2 reads FNYEAQ (reference sequence). This CDR3 is CASSSNYRGHEQYF. CDR3 DNA sequence: TGTGCCAGCAGCTCCAACTACAGGGGTCACGAGCAGTACTTC.

This clonotype was counted between two and nine times. The rearrangement joins TRBV11-2 to TRBJ2-7; a weak D match, TRBD1 (5 bases). CDR1 is SGHAT and CDR2 is FQNNGV in the germline V gene. CDR3 length equals 13 residues. Trimming removed 7 bases at V and 3 bases at J, with 13 bases between. The CDR3 nucleotides are TGTGCCAGCATCCAGGGTAACGACTACGAGCAGTACTTC. It encodes CASIQGNDYEQYF.